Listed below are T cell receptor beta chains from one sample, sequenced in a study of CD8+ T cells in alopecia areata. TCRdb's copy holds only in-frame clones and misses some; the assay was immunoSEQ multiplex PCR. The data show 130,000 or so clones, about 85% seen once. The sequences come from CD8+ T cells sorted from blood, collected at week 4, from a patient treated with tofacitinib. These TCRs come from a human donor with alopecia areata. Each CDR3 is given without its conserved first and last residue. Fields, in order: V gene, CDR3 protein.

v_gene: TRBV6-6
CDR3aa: ASSGGIETQY

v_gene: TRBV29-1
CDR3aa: SVAPGRSYEQY

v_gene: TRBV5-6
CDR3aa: ASSDGTSGSNEQF

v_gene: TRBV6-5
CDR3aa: ATTGADRRETQY

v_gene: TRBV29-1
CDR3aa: SVALVPVIEAF

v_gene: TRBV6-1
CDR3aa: ASSPGRYSYNEQF

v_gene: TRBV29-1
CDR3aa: SVEQMNTEAF

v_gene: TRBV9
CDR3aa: ASSVGPGRGVNEQF

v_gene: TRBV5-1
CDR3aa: ASSLAHRTTDTQY

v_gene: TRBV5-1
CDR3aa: ASSLTPWTGIIGGYT

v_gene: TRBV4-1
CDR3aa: ASGTGGADTQY

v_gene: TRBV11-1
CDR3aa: ASSQQVWREDADTQY

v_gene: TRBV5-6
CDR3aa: ASSFPSGRRDTQY

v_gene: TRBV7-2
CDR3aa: AIIQGAYGYT

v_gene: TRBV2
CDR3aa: ASSPYYGAGELF

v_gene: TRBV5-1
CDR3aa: ASSLSGTDTQY

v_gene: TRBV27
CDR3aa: ASSFGQGDYEQY

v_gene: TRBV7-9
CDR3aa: ASSLSGLAGEQF

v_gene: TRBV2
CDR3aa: ASSDPPVEQY

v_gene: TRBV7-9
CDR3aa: ASSAGTPNYGYT

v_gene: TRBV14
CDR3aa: ASSHTEYSTDTQY

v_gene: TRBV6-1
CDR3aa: ASSEGLAAYNEQF

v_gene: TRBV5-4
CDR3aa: ASSLTSSPGELF